This T cell receptor (beta chain) was recorded in a study of shared clonotypes between healthy human individuals. V lost 6 bases and J lost 9; bases outside the gene matches: 10. Germline CDR1 is LNHDA and CDR2 is SQIVND (reference sequence). The CDR3 has 15 residues. This table comes from immunoSEQ multiplex PCR, and its TCRdb copy is limited to in-frame clones, with some not included. The sample lists hundreds of thousands of clones, around 72% occurring once. The specimen sequenced was memory CD4+ T cells sorted from blood. Described subset: CD45RA-negative fraction. This chain connects TRBV19 to TRBJ2-1; 11 bases fit TRBD1. The TCR was taken from a woman aged 25 to 39 in good health. The CDR3 here is CASSGQGASSAEQFF. CDR3 sequence (DNA): TGTGCCAGTAGCGGACAGGGGGCGAGTAGCGCTGAGCAGTTCTTC. Combining the CDR3 with reference TRBV19 and TRBJ2-1 gives the whole variable domain DGGITQSPKYLFRKEGQNVTLSCEQNLNHDAMYWYRQDPGQGLRLIYYSQIVNDFQKGDIAEGYSVSREKKESFPLTVTSAQKNPTAFYLCASSGQGASSAEQFFGPGTRLTVL.